The clone carrying this T cell receptor (beta chain) has just a few counts. These data belong to a study of patients and donors after allogeneic stem cell transplantation. Each CDR3 protein gets one entry after TCRdb re-called the RT-PCR reads with MiXCR. The sample shows hundreds of thousands of distinct CDR3 sequences, approximately 16% of them seen only once. V was trimmed by 3 bases and J by 0 bases, leaving 11 bases between them. The CDR3 runs 15 residues. This sequence originates from a human donor who was either an allogeneic HSCT recipient or a stem cell or donor lymphocyte infusion donor (not recorded which). It is not recorded whose cells these are; they may come from a transplant donor. Sequenced: blood, either unsorted or a sorted T cell fraction (not recorded which). The chain carries TRBV12-3 or TRBV12-4 and TRBJ1-1, with a possible D match to TRBD1 (5 bases). The CDR3 nucleotides read TGTGCCAGCAGTTTCGCAGGGCGCATGAACACTGAAGCTTTCTTT. It translates to CASSFAGRMNTEAFF.